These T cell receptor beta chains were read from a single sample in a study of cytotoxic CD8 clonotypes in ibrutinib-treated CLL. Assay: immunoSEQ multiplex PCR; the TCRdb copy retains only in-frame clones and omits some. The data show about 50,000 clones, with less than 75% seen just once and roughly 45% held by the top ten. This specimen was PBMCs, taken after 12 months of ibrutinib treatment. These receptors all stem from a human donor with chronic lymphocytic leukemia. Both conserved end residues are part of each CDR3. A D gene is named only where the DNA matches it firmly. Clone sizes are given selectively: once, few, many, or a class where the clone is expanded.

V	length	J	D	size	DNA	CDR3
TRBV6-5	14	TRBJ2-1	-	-	TGTGCCAGCAGTTACTCTAGCCTGGTAGGTGAGCAGTTCTTC	CASSYSSLVGEQFF
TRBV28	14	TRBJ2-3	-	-	TGTGCCAGCAGCCTGCCTGGAGGAGCAGATACGCAGTATTTT	CASSLPGGADTQYF
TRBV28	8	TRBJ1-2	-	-	TGTGCCTCAGGCGGCTACACCTTC	CASGGYTF
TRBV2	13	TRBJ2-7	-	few	TGTGCCAGCAGTGGTAACAGTCTAGTCGAGCAGTACTTC	CASSGNSLVEQYF
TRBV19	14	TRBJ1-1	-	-	TGTGCCAGTAGGGTCCCCCAAGTTGGCACTGAAGCTTTCTTT	CASRVPQVGTEAFF
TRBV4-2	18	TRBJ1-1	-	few	TGTGCCAGCAGCCAATCCGGGACACCCAGACGGATGAACACTGAAGCTTTCTTT	CASSQSGTPRRMNTEAFF
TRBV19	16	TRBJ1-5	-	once	TGTGCCAGTAGCAAACCAAGACCATTCGGCCCTCAGCCCCAGCATTTT	CASSKPRPFGPQPQHF
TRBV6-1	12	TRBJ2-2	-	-	TGTGCCAGCAGTACTAACACCGGGGAGCTGTTTTTT	CASSTNTGELFF
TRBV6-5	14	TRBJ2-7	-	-	TGTGCCAGCAGCCCCGGGACCGCGACCTACGAGCAGTACTTC	CASSPGTATYEQYF
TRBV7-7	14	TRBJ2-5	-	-	TGTGCCAGCAGCTTAAGGCAGTCCCAAGAGACCCAGTACTTC	CASSLRQSQETQYF
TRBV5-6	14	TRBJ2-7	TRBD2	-	TGTGCCAGCAGCCAGCCGGGACTAGCCTACGAGCAGTACTTC	CASSQPGLAYEQYF
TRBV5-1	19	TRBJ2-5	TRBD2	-	TGCGCCAGCAGCTCCTCAGCAGCCCTGACTAGCGGGAGGGGAGAGACCCAGTACTTC	CASSSSAALTSGRGETQYF
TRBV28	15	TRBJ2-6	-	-	TGTGCCAGCACATCCAGGGAGTCTGGGGCCAACGTCCTGACTTTC	CASTSRESGANVLTF
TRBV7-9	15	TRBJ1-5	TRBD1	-	TGTGCCAGCAGCTTCGGACAGGCAGACAATCAGCCCCAGCATTTT	CASSFGQADNQPQHF
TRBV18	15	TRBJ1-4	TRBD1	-	TGTGCCAGCTCATCACCGGGACAGGGTTATGAAAAACTGTTTTTT	CASSSPGQGYEKLFF
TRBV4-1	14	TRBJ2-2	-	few	TGCGCCAGCAGCCAAGAGGGTAACACCGGGGAGCTGTTTTTT	CASSQEGNTGELFF
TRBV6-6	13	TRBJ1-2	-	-	TGTGCCAGCAGTTACGGGGACTTTTATGGCTACACCTTC	CASSYGDFYGYTF
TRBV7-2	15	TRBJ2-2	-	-	TGTGCCAGCAGCCCATACAGACCGGACACCGGGGAGCTGTTTTTT	CASSPYRPDTGELFF
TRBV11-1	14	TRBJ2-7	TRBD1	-	TGTGCCAGCAGCTTGGGGACAGCGGAGGATGAGCAGTACTTC	CASSLGTAEDEQYF
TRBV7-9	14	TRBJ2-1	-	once	TGTGCCAGCAGTATCGACGGGGTCTACAATGAGCAGTTCTTC	CASSIDGVYNEQFF
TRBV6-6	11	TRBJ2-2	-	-	TGTGCCAGCGCCGAAGTGTTTTGGCTGTTTTTT	CASAEVFWLFF
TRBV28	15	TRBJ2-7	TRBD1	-	TGTGCCAGCAGTCCATACCGGGACAGAACCTACGAGCAGTACTTC	CASSPYRDRTYEQYF
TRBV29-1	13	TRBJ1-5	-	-	TGCAGCGTTGCGGACAGCCTCAATCAGCCCCAGCATTTT	CSVADSLNQPQHF
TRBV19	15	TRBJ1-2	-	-	TGTGCCAGTAGTATAGTTGGCTTTCCTAACTATGGCTACACCTTC	CASSIVGFPNYGYTF
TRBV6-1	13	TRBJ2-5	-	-	TGTGCCAGCAGTGTTCAGGGTGGAGAGACCCAGTACTTC	CASSVQGGETQYF
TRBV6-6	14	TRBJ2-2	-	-	TGTGCCAGCATACTCGGGGCGTTCACCGGGGAGCTGTTTTTT	CASILGAFTGELFF
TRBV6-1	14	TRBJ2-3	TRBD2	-	TGTGCCACCCTAAGGCGGGAGGCCACAGATACGCAGTATTTT	CATLRREATDTQYF
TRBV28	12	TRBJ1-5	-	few	TGTGCCAGCAGTTTAGGGAGGCGGGCCCAGCATTTT	CASSLGRRAQHF
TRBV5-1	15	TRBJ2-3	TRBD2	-	TGCGCCAGCAGGGTGGGACTAGCGATCGCAGATACGCAGTATTTT	CASRVGLAIADTQYF
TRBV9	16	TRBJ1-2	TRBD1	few	TGTGCCAGCAGCGTAAGTCCGGGACAGGGGGCCTATGGCTACACCTTC	CASSVSPGQGAYGYTF
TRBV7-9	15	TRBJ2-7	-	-	TGTGCCAGCAGCGGGGTCCGGGACTGGGCGTACGAGCAGTACTTC	CASSGVRDWAYEQYF
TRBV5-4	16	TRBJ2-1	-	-	TGTGCCAGCAGCTTGGAAACAGGTGGCCAAGCCAATGAGCAGTTCTTC	CASSLETGGQANEQFF
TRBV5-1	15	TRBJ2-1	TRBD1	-	TGCGCCAGCAGCTTCCCCGGGACAGGGTACAATGAGCAGTTCTTC	CASSFPGTGYNEQFF
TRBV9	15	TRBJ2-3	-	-	TGTGCCAGCAGCGTAGTGGCTTGGGGCACAGATACGCAGTATTTT	CASSVVAWGTDTQYF
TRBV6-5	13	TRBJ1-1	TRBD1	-	TGTGCCAGCAGTTATCCAGGGGGCACTGAAGCTTTCTTT	CASSYPGGTEAFF
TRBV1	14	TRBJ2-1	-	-	TGCACCAGCAGCCTCGCGGGAGCCCACAATGAGCAGTTCTTC	CTSSLAGAHNEQFF
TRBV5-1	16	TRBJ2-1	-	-	TGCGCCAGCAGCTTGCGTGGGGGAGGCTCCTACAATGAGCAGTTCTTC	CASSLRGGGSYNEQFF
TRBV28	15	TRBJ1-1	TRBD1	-	TGTGCCAGCAGACGACCTGGACAGGGAAACACTGAAGCTTTCTTT	CASRRPGQGNTEAFF
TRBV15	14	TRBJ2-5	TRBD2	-	TGTGCCACCAGCAGATATAGCGGGAGTGAGACCCAGTACTTC	CATSRYSGSETQYF
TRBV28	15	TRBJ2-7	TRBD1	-	TGTGCCAGCAGTAGATTCGGGACAGGGGATCACGAGCAGTACTTC	CASSRFGTGDHEQYF
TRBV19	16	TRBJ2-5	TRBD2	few	TGTGCCAGTAGTACCTCCCTAGCGGGGGACTCACGGACCCAGTACTTC	CASSTSLAGDSRTQYF
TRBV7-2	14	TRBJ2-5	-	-	TGTGCCAGCAGTTCACGGAGAGGGGGGGAGACCCAGTACTTC	CASSSRRGGETQYF
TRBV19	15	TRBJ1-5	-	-	TGTGCCAGTAGTACCGGGACAAATAGCAATCAGCCCCAGCATTTT	CASSTGTNSNQPQHF
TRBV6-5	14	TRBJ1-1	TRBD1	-	TGTGCCAGCAGCCCAACCGGACAGGGCACTGAAGCTTTCTTT	CASSPTGQGTEAFF
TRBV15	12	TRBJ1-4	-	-	TGTGCCACCGGGAGGGGGAGGGAAAAACTGTTTTTT	CATGRGREKLFF
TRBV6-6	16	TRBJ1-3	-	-	TGTGCCAGCAGTTACTCGAAACGGGCAGAGGGAAACACCATATATTTT	CASSYSKRAEGNTIYF